This T cell receptor (beta chain) was retrieved from a study of T-cell reconstitution after alpha-beta-depleted transplantation in children. This clonotype has a handful of counts. This CDR3 region has 13 residues. The V end lost 2 bases, the J end lost 12 bases, and 19 bases lay between the germline ends. Germline V CDR1 and CDR2: DFQATT, SNEGSKA (reference sequence). Unique molecular identifiers tagged the TCRbeta library. A single record per CDR3 protein comes from TCRdb applying MiXCR to the PCR reads. The table includes 200,000 to 250,000 distinct CDR3 sequences, around 9.5% detected once. The chain uses TRBV20-1 and TRBJ1-2; perhaps TRBD1 as D (6 bases). Sequenced here: PBMCs from the stem cell graft donor, sampled from the stem cell graft. The sequence was obtained from a human donor who donated a stem cell graft to a child with acute lymphoblastic leukemia. The CDR3: CSARISPAGVNTF. CDR3 nucleotides: TGCAGTGCTAGAATTTCTCCGGCAGGGGTTAACACCTTC.